These 19 T cell receptor beta chains came from one sample sequenced in a study of control samples from healthy donors and cancer patients. TCRdb keeps only in-frame clones here, not all; method: immunoSEQ multiplex PCR. The sample carries roughly 130,000 clones, approximately 94% recorded once. The sample was PBMCs. The receptor set was obtained from a man aged 45-60 years with head and neck cancer.

The chain recombines TRBV7-6 with TRBJ2-7; D gene ambiguous. Trimming left V 1 base short and J 9 bases short, with 7 bases between. The germline V gene encodes CDR1 SGHVS and CDR2 FNYEAQ. The CDR3 totals 11 residues. In DNA, the CDR3 is TGTGCCAGCAGCTTAGGAGGAGCGCAGTACTTC. The encoded protein is CASSLGGAQYF.

This clone was seen only once. V usage is TRBV28 and J usage is TRBJ1-4, with 10 bases identical to TRBD1. The CDR3 is 17 residues long. CDR1 and CDR2 from the germline V gene are MDHEN and SYDVKM. J lost 6 bases, V lost 5 bases, and 12 bases had no gene match. The CDR3 bases are TGTGCCAGCAGTCTCCCGACCGGGACAGGGGAGGATGAAAAACTGTTTTTT. Its protein product is CASSLPTGTGEDEKLFF.

This sequence joins TRBV11-3 and TRBJ2-2; D is perhaps TRBD1 or TRBD2 (6 bases each). The CDR3 sequence is 15 residues long. Germline V CDR1 and CDR2: SGHNT, YENEEA. V was pared by 5 bases and J by 1 base, with 11 bases between. CDR3 protein: CASSRGGGNTGELFF. CDR3 DNA: TGTGCCAGCAGCCGAGGAGGGGGGAACACCGGGGAGCTGTTTTTT.

The chain employs TRBV7-2 and TRBJ2-5; D unclear. V dropped 8 bases and J dropped 5 bases, with 3 bases sitting between them. This CDR3 spans 9 amino acids. Germline lookup yields CDR1 SGHTA and CDR2 FQGNSA. CDR3 region: CASGETQYF. The CDR3 nucleotides are TGTGCCAGCGGTGAGACCCAGTACTTC.

The chain employs TRBV4-3 and TRBJ2-1; 11 nucleotides match TRBD2. Germline V gene sequence: CDR1 LGHNA, CDR2 YSLEER. The junction had 17 bases not matched to a gene; V was cut back by 3 bases and J by 4 bases. CDR3 size: 20 residues. CDR3 nucleotides: TGCGCCAGCAGCCACTTTAGCGGGGGGGCCGAATTTTCAGGGTACAATGAGCAGTTCTTC. This gives the protein CASSHFSGGAEFSGYNEQFF.

This clone occurred once. The V call is TRBV29-1, the J call TRBJ1-1; D uncertain. The germline V gene has CDR1 SQVTM and CDR2 ANQGSEA. The V gene lost 3 bases and the J gene lost 4 bases, with 6 bases spanning the gap. The CDR3 has 11 residues. DNA for the CDR3: TGCAGCGTTGATTTGGCCACTGAAGCTTTCTTT. Protein sequence: CSVDLATEAFF.

This chain connects TRBV7-9 to TRBJ1-2, with D possibly matching TRBD1 (5 bases). Germline loops: CDR1 SEHNR, CDR2 FQNEAQ (reference sequence). Trimming removed 4 bases at V and 6 bases at J, with 15 bases between. The CDR3 has 14 residues. The CDR3 sequence: CASSYKGLGHGYTF. DNA of the CDR3: TGTGCCAGCAGCTATAAGGGACTGGGGCATGGCTACACCTTC.

The rearrangement links TRBV3-1 (or the pseudogene TRBV3-2) to TRBJ1-1, with D tentatively TRBD1 (5 bases). Deletions cut 1 base from V and 4 bases from J, with 10 bases between. The germline CDR1 and CDR2 sequences are LGHDT and YNNKEL (reference sequence). The CDR3 is 14 residues long. As DNA, the CDR3 is TGTGCCAGCAGCCAAGTTTCAGGGACCACTGAAGCTTTCTTT. This gives the protein CASSQVSGTTEAFF.

This clone occurred a few times. The V gene is TRBV2, the J gene TRBJ1-4; D might be TRBD1 (6 bases). This CDR3 has 15 residues. In germline, CDR1 is SNHLY, CDR2 FYNNEI. Deletions cut 6 bases from V and 3 bases from J, with 14 bases between. CDR3 DNA: TGTGCCAGCAGCGACCCAGGGGTGGCTAATGAAAAACTGTTTTTT. This codes for CASSDPGVANEKLFF. Looking up the rest from reference TRBV2 and TRBJ1-4 gives the full variable domain: EPEVTQTPSHQVTQMGQEVILRCVPISNHLYFYWYRQILGQKVEFLVSFYNNEISEKSEIFDDQFSVERPDGSNFTLKIRSTKLEDSAMYFCASSDPGVANEKLFFGSGTQLSVL.

The gene calls are TRBV7-6 and TRBJ2-5; D gene uncertain. CDR1 and CDR2 (germline): SGHVS, FNYEAQ. CDR3 length: 15 residues. Trimming removed 5 bases from V and 0 bases from J, with 13 bases in between. Here the CDR3 DNA reads TGTGCCAGCAGCCCTAGATCGGGTAACCAAGAGACCCAGTACTTC. Translation gives CASSPRSGNQETQYF.

The V call is TRBV7-9, the J call TRBJ2-2; D is unresolved. The V end lost 7 bases, the J end lost 4 bases, and 7 bases lay between the germline ends. Per the germline V gene, CDR1 is SEHNR and CDR2 is FQNEAQ (reference sequence). This CDR3 is built from 12 residues. As DNA, the CDR3 is TGTGCCAGCACCCCTGGCACCGGGGAGCTGTTTTTT. It encodes CASTPGTGELFF.

The chain joins TRBV2 to TRBJ2-7; weak D call: TRBD1 (5 bases). The CDR3 length is 14 residues. V lost 6 bases and J 0 bases, leaving 12 bases between the germline ends. The germline gives CDR1 SNHLY, CDR2 FYNNEI. For the CDR3, the DNA is TGTGCCAGCAGACTGACAGACAGCTCCTACGAGCAGTACTTC. Its protein product is CASRLTDSSYEQYF.

The rearrangement links TRBV28 to TRBJ1-1; maybe TRBD1 (6 bases). This CDR3 is 13 amino acids long. V lost 6 bases, J lost 4 bases, and 12 bases lay in between. Germline V gene lookup returns CDR1 MDHEN and CDR2 SYDVKM. As DNA, the CDR3 is TGTGCCAGCAGGTTACAGGGAGTCACTGAAGCTTTCTTT. Translation: CASRLQGVTEAFF.

The CDR3 here is CATSDYPRRTGISTDTQYF. For the CDR3, the DNA is TGTGCCACCAGTGATTATCCCCGTAGGACAGGGATAAGCACAGATACGCAGTATTTT. The chain uses TRBV24-1 and TRBJ2-3, with TRBD1 identical over 8 bases. V shed 2 bases, J shed 0 bases, and the junction held 12 bases outside the gene matches. Per the germline V gene, CDR1 is KGHDR and CDR2 is SFDVKD. The CDR3 spans 19 residues.

The V gene is TRBV11-2, the J gene TRBJ2-2, with a weak D call TRBD1 (6 bases). Trimming removed 5 bases at V and 6 bases at J, with 13 bases between. The length of the CDR3 is 14 residues. Germline CDR1 is SGHAT and CDR2 is FQNNGV. CDR3 sequence: CASSHETGAGELFF. In DNA, the CDR3 is TGTGCCAGCAGCCATGAGACAGGCGCCGGGGAGCTGTTTTTT.

The chain links TRBV9 to TRBJ2-2; tentative D call: TRBD2 (6 bases). The germline V gene has CDR1 SGDLS and CDR2 YYNGEE. Trimming cost V 2 bases and J 6 bases, with 11 bases left between them. The length of the CDR3 is 14 residues. The CDR3 loop is CASSVGGTSGELFF. The CDR3 DNA reads as TGTGCCAGCAGCGTCGGTGGGACTTCCGGGGAGCTGTTTTTT.

This clone came up once. This chain links TRBV5-4 with TRBJ2-3; 9 positions match TRBD1. V shed 1 base and J 6 bases; nucleotides not matched to a gene: 3. Germline V gene sequence: CDR1 SGHNT, CDR2 YYREEE (reference sequence). The CDR3 runs 14 residues. The CDR3 coding sequence is TGTGCCAGCAGCTTGAGGACAGGGGTTGATACGCAGTATTTT. Translating gives CASSLRTGVDTQYF. The full variable domain, completed using reference TRBV5-4 and TRBJ2-3, is ETGVTQSPTHLIKTRGQQVTLRCSSQSGHNTVSWYQQALGQGPQFIFQYYREEENGRGNFPPRFSGLQFPNYSSELNVNALELDDSALYLCASSLRTGVDTQYFGPGTRLTVL.

This chain joins TRBV4-3 and TRBJ2-1, with a tentative D call TRBD1 (5 bases). This CDR3 spans 15 amino acids. Germline CDR1 and CDR2: LGHNA and YSLEER. V lost 4 bases, J lost 0 bases, and 10 bases lay in between. CDR3 sequence: CASSPGLSSYNEQFF. The CDR3 DNA reads TGCGCCAGCAGCCCAGGGTTGAGCTCCTACAATGAGCAGTTCTTC.

CDR3 sequence (DNA): TGTGCCAGCAGTTCCCCCCCCGACAGGGGTACTGAAGCTTTCTTT. It encodes CASSSPPDRGTEAFF. This chain uses TRBV6-2 or TRBV6-3 with TRBJ1-1; 8 nucleotides align to TRBD1. V dropped 4 bases and J dropped 5; count of bases not matched to a gene: 9. This CDR3 is 15 amino acids long. Germline-derived CDR1 and CDR2 are MNHEY and SVGEGT.